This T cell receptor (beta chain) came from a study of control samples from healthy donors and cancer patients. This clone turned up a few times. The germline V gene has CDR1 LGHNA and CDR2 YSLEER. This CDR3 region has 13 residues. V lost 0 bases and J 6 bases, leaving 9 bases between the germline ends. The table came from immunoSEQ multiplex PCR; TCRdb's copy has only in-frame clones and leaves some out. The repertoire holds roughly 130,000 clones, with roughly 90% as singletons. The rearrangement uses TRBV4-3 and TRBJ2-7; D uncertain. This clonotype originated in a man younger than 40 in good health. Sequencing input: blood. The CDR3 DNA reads TGCGCCAGCAGCCAAGATTTAAGGCGCGAGCAGTACTTC. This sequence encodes CASSQDLRREQYF.